This passage covers 7 T cell receptor beta chains from one sample sequenced in a study of T cell clonality in common variable immunodeficiency. General study findings and limits: Fewer deletions and N-nucleotide insertions were reportedly seen in common variable immunodeficiency TCR beta sequences.

No antigen has been assigned to these receptors. Method: immunoSEQ multiplex PCR; TCRdb's copy keeps in-frame clones and lacks some. The profile covers tens of thousands of clones, none occurring a single time. The source material was peripheral blood mononuclear cells. These TCRs come from a human donor with common variable immunodeficiency.

This clone is medium-sized by share. The CDR3 extends 3 residues past the end of the read, so its final part is completed from the germline J gene. This chain joins TRBV7-2 and TRBJ1-2; D perhaps matches TRBD1 (6 bases). From germline, CDR1 is SGHTA and CDR2 FQGNSA. Trimming cost V 5 bases and J 7 bases, with 17 bases left between them. The CDR3 totals 14 residues. The CDR3 sequence: CASSQRGGFGGYTF. The sequenced CDR3 bases are TGTGCCAGCAGCCAGAGGGGGGGTTTCGGTGGC.

There are a few counts of this clone. The sequence runs out 3 residues before the end of the CDR3; the remainder is reconstructed from the germline J gene. The chain joins TRBV13 to TRBJ2-3; 9 bases match TRBD2. Trimming at V came to 5 bases and at J to 4 bases, leaving 13 bases not matched to a gene. This CDR3 spans 17 amino acids. From germline, CDR1 is PRHDT and CDR2 FYEKMQ (reference sequence). Incomplete CDR3 DNA: TGTGCCAGCAGCCATAACCAGGGACTAGCTTCGCCAGATACG. Protein sequence: CASSHNQGLASPDT. The CDR3 in its entirety is CASSHNQGLASPDTQYF.

Details on this clone: The CDR3 extends 3 residues past the end of the read, so its final part is completed from the germline J gene. This chain links TRBV30 with TRBJ1-3, with 7 bases matching TRBD1. The CDR3 is made up of 15 amino acids. In germline, CDR1 is GTSNPN, CDR2 SVGIG (reference sequence). V shed 0 bases, J shed 3 bases, and the junction held 5 bases outside the gene matches. The part of the CDR3 DNA that was read is TGTGCCTGGAGTGTAACAGGGGCAAGTGGAAACACC. Residues: CAWSVTGASGNT. The CDR3 in full is CAWSVTGASGNTIYF.

This clone was observed a few times. The read comes to an end 3 residues before the CDR3 does, leaving the germline J gene to fill in the end. The chain links TRBV30 to TRBJ2-2; 11 bases agree with TRBD1. CDR1 and CDR2 (germline): GTSNPN, SVGIG (reference sequence). Trimming cost V 4 bases and J 2 bases; bases outside gene matches: 9. The CDR3 runs to 17 residues. This chain's CDR3 is CAWTSGTGGLNTGELFF. The covered CDR3 bases are TGTGCCTGGACCTCCGGGACAGGGGGACTTAACACCGGGGAG.

Regarding this clone: The CDR3 end lies 3 residues beyond the end of the read and is filled in from the germline J gene. The chain employs TRBV30 and TRBJ2-3; 7 bases agree with TRBD2. V shed 5 bases and J 2 bases; nucleotides not matched to a gene: 7. CDR1 and CDR2 (germline): GTSNPN, SVGIG (reference sequence). This CDR3 has 14 amino acids. CDR3 sequence reads: CAWQRDRDTDTQYF. The sequenced part of the CDR3 DNA is TGTGCCTGGCAGCGGGACCGAGACACAGATACG.

On this clone itself: Coverage ceases 3 residues before the CDR3 finishes, and the germline J gene fills in the end. The V gene is TRBV6-1, the J gene TRBJ2-5, with TRBD2 matching 7 bases. CDR1 and CDR2 (germline): MNHNS, SASEGT. V lost 3 bases, J lost 5 bases, and 3 bases stayed unmatched. The CDR3 sequence is 13 residues long. CDR3 DNA (partial): TGTGCCAGCAGTGATGCGGGGGTGGAGACC. Translating gives CASSDAGVET. The CDR3 reads in full as CASSDAGVETQYF.

This clone was seen at least ten times. The chain's CDR3 is CASSFESVSSYEQYF. CDR3 DNA, as far as it was read: TGCGCCAGCAGCTTCGAGTCAGTGAGCTCCTACGAG. The chain recombines TRBV5-1 with TRBJ2-7; no definite D call. The CDR3 is cut off 3 residues early in the read; its end comes from the germline J gene. Germline CDR1 is SGHRS and CDR2 is YFSETQ. The CDR3 is 15 amino acids. V lost 2 bases, J lost 0 bases, and 12 bases lay in between.